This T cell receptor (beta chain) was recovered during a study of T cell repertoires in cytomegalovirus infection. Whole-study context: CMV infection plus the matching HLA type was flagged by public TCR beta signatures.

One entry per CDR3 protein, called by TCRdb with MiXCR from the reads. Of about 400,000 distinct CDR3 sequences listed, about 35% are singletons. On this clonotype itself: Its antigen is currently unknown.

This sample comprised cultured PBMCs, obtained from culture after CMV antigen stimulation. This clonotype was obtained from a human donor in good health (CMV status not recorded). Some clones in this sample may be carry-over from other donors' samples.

The CDR3 DNA sequence: TGTGCCAGCAGCCAGGTGGGACGGACTCTGAGCTCTGGGGCCAACGTCCTGACTTTC. It codes for CASSQVGRTLSSGANVLTF. This chain connects TRBV12-3 or TRBV12-4 to TRBJ2-6; D assignment may be TRBD1 or TRBD2 (5 bases each). V lost 6 bases and J lost 0, with 21 bases in between. This CDR3 is built from 19 residues.